These 8 T cell receptor beta chains were sequenced from one sample in a study of blood T cell repertoires in COVID-19. Generated by immunoSEQ multiplex PCR, the TCRdb table keeps only in-frame clones and is missing some. Of roughly 150,000 clones in the sample, roughly 84% are singletons; the top ten hold roughly 4%. Sequences were obtained from PBMCs or T cells enriched from blood (not recorded which). These receptors were taken from a man aged 50 to 60 in a cohort exposed to, infected with or recovered from COVID-19 (not recorded which).

The chain employs TRBV12-3 or TRBV12-4 and TRBJ2-7; D is possibly TRBD2 (7 bases). This CDR3 has 13 amino acids. Trimming left V 8 bases short and J 5 bases short, with 16 bases between. CDR3 residues: CASRRGAVDEQYF. Written as DNA, the CDR3 is TGTGCCAGCCGCCGGGGGGCGGTCGACGAGCAGTACTTC.

The chain has TRBV5-1 and TRBJ1-3, with TRBD1 matching 7 bases. V was pared by 3 bases and J by 4 bases, with 10 bases of the junction left unmatched. The CDR3 contains 16 residues. Germline V CDR1 and CDR2: SGHRS, YFSETQ. This CDR3 reads CASSSDTGAGGNTIYF. CDR3 nucleotides: TGCGCCAGCAGCTCCGACACAGGGGCGGGAGGAAACACCATATATTTT.

This clone has more than one count but fewer than ten. This chain links TRBV19 with TRBJ2-7, with a tentative D call TRBD2 (5 bases). V lost 10 bases and J lost 0, with 13 bases in between. Germline values: CDR1 LNHDA, CDR2 SQIVND (reference sequence). This CDR3 has 13 amino acids. CDR3 DNA: TGTGCCACCCGAGGGCCGAGCTCCTACGAGCAGTACTTC. It translates to CATRGPSSYEQYF.

J is TRBJ2-5 and V is TRBV19, with a tentative D call TRBD2 (5 bases). This CDR3 contains 15 residues. Per the germline V gene, CDR1 is LNHDA and CDR2 is SQIVND (reference sequence). V shed 1 base and J shed 4 bases, with 13 bases lying between them. This CDR3 reads CASSIGATRGETQYF. The CDR3 nucleotides are TGTGCCAGTAGTATAGGGGCCACCCGGGGAGAGACCCAGTACTTC.

V and J are TRBV29-1 and TRBJ2-7; 7 positions agree with TRBD1. Trimming at V came to 1 base and at J to 0 bases, leaving 6 bases not matched to a gene. This CDR3 spans 15 amino acids. In germline, CDR1 is SQVTM, CDR2 ANQGSEA. The CDR3 nucleotides read TGCAGCGTTGAAGTTGGGACAGTGTCCTCCTACGAGCAGTACTTC. Translating gives CSVEVGTVSSYEQYF.

This sequence joins TRBV9 and TRBJ2-4; D might be TRBD1 (5 bases). V was cut by 3 bases and J by 6 bases, with 10 bases left in between. CDR3 size: 13 residues. Germline V gene sequence: CDR1 SGDLS, CDR2 YYNGEE. DNA for the CDR3: TGTGCCAGCAGCGGAAAAACAGGAAACATTCAGTACTTC. It is translated as CASSGKTGNIQYF.

V usage is TRBV3-1 (or the pseudogene TRBV3-2) and J usage is TRBJ2-5; D gene ambiguous. Trimming took 0 bases from V and 5 from J, leaving 16 bases between them. There are 16 residues in the CDR3. Germline assignment: CDR1 LGHDT and CDR2 YNNKEL (reference sequence). The CDR3 nucleotides read TGTGCCAGCAGCCAAGATAGAATCGAACTAACGGAGACCCAGTACTTC. This codes for CASSQDRIELTETQYF.

The chain carries TRBV6-5 and TRBJ1-6, with D maybe TRBD1 (6 bases). CDR3 length: 11 residues. The germline CDR1 and CDR2 sequences are MNHEY and SVGAGI. V lost 9 bases and J lost 11, with 11 bases in between. CDR3 amino acids: CASSGVPPLHF. The CDR3 DNA sequence: TGTGCCAGTTCAGGGGTGCCACCCCTCCACTTT.